The sequence of this T cell receptor (beta chain) was determined in a study of T-cell reconstitution after alpha-beta-depleted transplantation in children. The TCRbeta library was prepared with unique molecular identifiers. TCRdb reprocessed the PCR reads with MiXCR, giving one entry per CDR3 protein. The sample holds approximately 650,000 distinct CDR3 sequences, around 14% seen once. This clonotype was counted between two and nine times. Its antigen is currently unknown. The V and J ends lost 5 bases and 4 bases, in that order; junction bases with no gene match: 11. CDR3 length: 17 residues. Findings and limits, study-wide: A year had passed since transplant, and T-cell counts and diversity by then came mostly from newly produced T cells.

This clonotype was obtained from a girl aged 2-9 years with congenital amegakaryocytic thrombocytopenia, due to receive a stem cell transplant. Here the sequenced sample was PBMCs, taken before TCRalphabeta/CD19-depleted stem cell transplant. The chain uses TRBV12-3 or TRBV12-4 and TRBJ2-6, with 7 bases identical to TRBD1. The CDR3 DNA sequence: TGTGCCAGCAGTCTGACCGGGACAGATCCCGGGGCCAACGTCCTGACTTTC. It codes for CASSLTGTDPGANVLTF.